Listed below are T cell receptor beta chains from one sample, sequenced in a study of blood T cells in healthy people across ages. TCRdb itself ran the 5' RACE reads through MiXCR, one entry per CDR3 protein. The sample lists some 1.6 million distinct CDR3 sequences; 30% to 40% were seen once. The sequenced material came from blood. These receptors were taken from a woman in her thirties in good health. CDR3s include the opening cysteine and the closing phenylalanine or tryptophan. The D gene is left open where the match is weak. A row's size may be missing; if present it is once, few, many or a size class.

clone_size j_call v_call d_call cdr3_aa cdr3_nt
NA TRBJ2-1 TRBV3-1 TRBD2 CASSPTRLAGVDEQFF TGTGCCAGCAGCCCTACTCGACTAGCGGGAGTCGATGAGCAGTTCTTC
NA TRBJ2-2 TRBV10-3 TRBD2 CAISGSSGDTGELFF TGTGCCATCAGTGGGTCTAGCGGAGACACCGGGGAGCTGTTTTTT
NA TRBJ1-4 TRBV20-1 TRBD1 CSARDLGTGNEKLFF TGCAGTGCTAGAGATCTCGGGACAGGGAATGAAAAACTGTTTTTT
few TRBJ2-1 TRBV12-3/TRBV12-4 TRBD2 CASSPPPGGALNNEQFF TGTGCCAGCAGCCCACCCCCGGGAGGGGCCCTAAACAATGAGCAGTTCTTC
few TRBJ2-5 TRBV29-1 NA CSVAAEGPYF TGCAGCGTAGCCGCCGAAGGTCCGTACTTC
NA TRBJ1-2 TRBV6-5 NA CASSSPGCSYTF TGTGCCAGCAGTTCTCCGGGTTGTAGCTACACCTTC
NA TRBJ2-3 TRBV4-1 NA CVSSPGGVSTDTQYF TGCGTCAGCAGCCCGGGCGGCGTAAGCACAGATACGCAGTATTTT
few TRBJ2-1 TRBV3-1 NA CASSSRGAGNEQFF TGTGCCAGCAGCTCCCGAGGGGCAGGCAATGAGCAGTTCTTC
few TRBJ2-1 TRBV20-1 NA CSGSGTEGLGLGRNEQFF TGCAGTGGGTCCGGGACGGAGGGCCTGGGCCTAGGTCGGAATGAGCAGTTCTTC
NA TRBJ2-1 TRBV4-1 TRBD2 CASSQDLGGEGTIGGSYNEQFF TGCGCCAGCAGCCAAGATTTGGGTGGTGAGGGGACCATCGGGGGGTCCTACAATGAGCAGTTCTTC
NA TRBJ1-2 TRBV4-2 TRBD1 CASSQTGTDYGYTF TGTGCCAGCAGCCAAACTGGGACAGACTATGGCTACACCTTC
NA TRBJ2-7 TRBV7-8 TRBD2 CATAAGGLVGYEQYF TGTGCCACAGCGGCCGGGGGGTTAGTAGGTTACGAGCAGTACTTC
many TRBJ2-7 TRBV10-3 TRBD1 CAISGTGSYEQYF TGTGCCATCAGCGGGACAGGTAGCTACGAGCAGTACTTC
NA TRBJ1-1 TRBV30 NA CAWKFFRQEAFF TGTGCCTGGAAGTTTTTTAGGCAGGAAGCTTTCTTT
few TRBJ2-1 TRBV28 NA CASSWAGMNEQFF TGTGCCAGCAGCTGGGCAGGCATGAATGAGCAGTTCTTC
NA TRBJ2-7 TRBV5-1 TRBD2 CASSWNQGLAGEQYF TGCGCCAGCAGCTGGAATCAGGGACTAGCGGGGGAGCAGTACTTC
NA TRBJ2-4 TRBV5-6 NA CASSLDRRNIQYF TGTGCCAGCAGCTTGGACAGGAGAAACATTCAGTACTTC
few TRBJ2-7 TRBV24-1 NA CATQAVGVLRVYEQYF TGTGCCACCCAGGCTGTCGGGGTCCTTCGGGTATACGAGCAGTACTTC
NA TRBJ1-6 TRBV20-1 TRBD1 CSVADRNYNSPLHF TGCAGTGTCGCGGACAGGAATTATAATTCACCCCTCCACTTT
NA TRBJ2-6 TRBV7-2 NA CASSLALFGANVPTF TGTGCCAGCAGCCTCGCCTTGTTTGGGGCCAACGTCCCGACTTTC
NA TRBJ2-7 TRBV3-1 NA CASSQDWLAENYEQYF TGTGCCAGCAGCCAAGATTGGTTAGCGGAAAACTACGAGCAGTACTTC
few TRBJ2-3 TRBV28 NA CASSTDGRTDTQYF TGTGCCAGCAGCACGGACGGTCGCACAGATACGCAGTATTTT
NA TRBJ2-7 TRBV6-2/TRBV6-3 NA CASSGGYSSYEQYF TGTGCCAGCAGTGGGGGGTACAGTTCCTACGAGCAGTACTTC
many TRBJ2-7 TRBV29-1 NA CSVEGTSTYEQYF TGCAGCGTTGAAGGCACCTCCACCTACGAGCAGTACTTC